The 8 T cell receptor beta chains listed next were all sequenced from one sample in a study of blood T cell repertoires in COVID-19. Some clones are missing from TCRdb's copy, which holds only in-frame ones; the method was immunoSEQ multiplex PCR. The sample contains some 180,000 clones, roughly three quarters of which appear only once. What was sequenced was PBMCs or T cells enriched from blood (not recorded which). The source of these receptors is a man in his 60s who had been exposed to COVID-19.

The chain carries TRBV27 and TRBJ2-1; TRBD2 matches at 12 bases. CDR1 is MNHEY and CDR2 is SMNVEV in the germline V gene (reference sequence). Germline trimming cut 4 bases from V and 8 bases from J; bases unmatched to any gene: 6. There are 15 residues in the CDR3. CDR3 in amino acids: CASSSLAGGPDEQFF. In nucleotides, the CDR3 is TGTGCCAGCAGTTCCCTAGCGGGAGGGCCGGATGAGCAGTTCTTC.

The chain employs TRBV15 and TRBJ2-4; 11 bases line up with TRBD2. The CDR3 is made up of 16 amino acids. Germline CDR1 reads LNHNV; CDR2 reads YYDKDF (reference sequence). V lost 0 bases to trimming and J lost 9 bases; unmatched junction nucleotides: 7. The CDR3 loop reads CATSRDKASGRIIQYF. The DNA for the CDR3 is TGTGCCACCAGCAGAGATAAGGCTAGCGGGAGGATCATTCAGTACTTC.

The gene calls are TRBV6-6 and TRBJ2-2; 11 positions match TRBD2. The CDR3 totals 16 residues. The V gene's germline CDR1 is MNHNY and CDR2 SVGAGI (reference sequence). With V trimmed by 5 bases and J by 4 bases, 6 bases remained unmatched. The CDR3 DNA reads as TGTGCCAGCAGTATAATAGCGGGAGGGTCCACCGGGGAGCTGTTTTTT. It yields the protein CASSIIAGGSTGELFF.

J is TRBJ2-7 and V is TRBV11-3; TRBD1 aligns across 7 bases. Trimming took 5 bases from V and 3 from J; bases not matched to a gene: 10. The germline CDR1 and CDR2 sequences are SGHNT and YENEEA. CDR3 size: 15 residues. CDR3 residues: CASSKEGDRGYEQYF. In DNA, the CDR3 is TGTGCCAGCAGCAAAGAAGGGGACAGAGGCTACGAGCAGTACTTC.

J is TRBJ2-1 and V is TRBV3-1 (or the pseudogene TRBV3-2); 8 bases are shared with TRBD2. With 1 base clipped from V and 7 bases from J, the junction kept 12 bases outside the gene matches. CDR1 is LGHDT, CDR2 YNNKEL, per germline (reference sequence). The CDR3 totals 17 residues. The CDR3 is CASSQGQDTSGRNEQFF. For the CDR3, the DNA is TGTGCCAGCAGCCAAGGGCAAGATACTAGCGGAAGGAATGAGCAGTTCTTC.

The chain uses TRBV9 and TRBJ2-2, with D perhaps TRBD2 (5 bases). The CDR3 totals 14 residues. Germline V gene lookup returns CDR1 SGDLS and CDR2 YYNGEE. With 4 bases removed from V and 6 bases from J, the gap between germline ends came to 13 bases. The DNA of the CDR3 is TGTGCCAGCAGCCCCCAACCACTAGCCGGGGAGCTGTTTTTT. Translated, it gives CASSPQPLAGELFF.

About this clone itself: At one end the junction does not follow the germline gene, possibly because of a read error. This rearrangement joins TRBV7-2 to TRBJ1-1; a weak D match, TRBD1 (6 bases). The germline V gene encodes CDR1 SGHTA and CDR2 FQGNSA. CDR3 length equals 17 residues. DNA of the CDR3: TGTGCCAGCAGCTTACAGTCAGGGGCCCTGTTGAACCCTGAAGCTTTCTTT. Amino acids: CASSLQSGALLNPEAFF. Full variable domain (missing parts from reference TRBV7-2 and TRBJ1-1): GAGVSQSPSNKVTEKGKDVELRCDPISGHTALYWYRQSLGQGLEFLIYFQGNSAPDKSGLPSDRFSAERTGGSVSTLTIQRTQQEDSAVYLCASSLQSGALLNPEAFFGQGTRLTVV.

A single count supports this clone. This sequence joins TRBV11-3 and TRBJ2-7, with a weak D call TRBD2 (6 bases). V lost 5 bases and J 9 bases, leaving 23 bases between the germline ends. The CDR3 contains 15 residues. Per germline, CDR1 SGHNT and CDR2 YENEEA. The chain's CDR3 is CASSPLGGGIQRQYF. The CDR3 nucleotides are TGTGCCAGCAGCCCCCTGGGTGGCGGGATCCAGCGGCAGTACTTC.